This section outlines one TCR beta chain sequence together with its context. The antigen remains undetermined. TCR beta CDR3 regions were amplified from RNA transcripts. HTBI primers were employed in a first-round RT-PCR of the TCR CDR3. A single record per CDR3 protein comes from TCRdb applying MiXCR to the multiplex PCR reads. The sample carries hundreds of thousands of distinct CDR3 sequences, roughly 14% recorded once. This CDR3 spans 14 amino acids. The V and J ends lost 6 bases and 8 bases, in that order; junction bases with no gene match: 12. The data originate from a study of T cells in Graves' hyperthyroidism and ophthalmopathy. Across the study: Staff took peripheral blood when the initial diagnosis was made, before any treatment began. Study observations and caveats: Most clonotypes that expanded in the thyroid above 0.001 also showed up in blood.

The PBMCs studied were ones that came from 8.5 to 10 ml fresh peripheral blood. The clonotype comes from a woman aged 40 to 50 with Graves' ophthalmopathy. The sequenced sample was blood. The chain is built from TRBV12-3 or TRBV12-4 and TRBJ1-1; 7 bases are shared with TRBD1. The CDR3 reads CASSGRQGFVEAFF. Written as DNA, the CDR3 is TGTGCCAGCAGCGGCCGACAGGGATTCGTGGAAGCTTTCTTT.